The 27 T cell receptor beta chains below all came from one sample that was sequenced in a study of blood T cell repertoires in COVID-19. Method: immunoSEQ multiplex PCR; TCRdb's copy keeps in-frame clones and lacks some. The sample holds over 100,000 clones, around nine tenths seen once. The sample was peripheral blood. The receptors were gathered from a woman aged 45-65 years with COVID-19, enrolled during active disease.

The gene calls are TRBV19 and TRBJ1-5; TRBD1 matches 7 bases. Per the germline V gene, CDR1 is LNHDA and CDR2 is SQIVND (reference sequence). The CDR3 runs 14 residues. V lost 0 bases and J lost 7; bases outside the gene matches: 3. The CDR3 DNA follows: TGTGCCAGTAGTATAGATAGGGGGCCCCAGCCCCAGCATTTT. This gives the protein CASSIDRGPQPQHF.

This sequence joins TRBV3-1 (or the pseudogene TRBV3-2) and TRBJ1-1; 7 positions agree with TRBD1. Germline CDR1 is LGHDT and CDR2 is YNNKEL (reference sequence). The CDR3 totals 16 residues. The V and J ends lost 1 base and 3 bases, in that order; junction bases with no gene match: 8. This CDR3 is CASSQVLQGPDTEAFF. CDR3 nucleotides: TGTGCCAGCAGCCAAGTCTTACAGGGGCCTGACACTGAAGCTTTCTTT.

This sequence joins TRBV5-1 and TRBJ1-3; weak D call: TRBD1 (6 bases). Deletions cut 0 bases from V and 4 bases from J, with 17 bases between. The CDR3 extends over 17 amino acids. The germline gives CDR1 SGHRS, CDR2 YFSETQ. CDR3 nucleotide sequence: TGCGCCAGCAGCTTGGGGACAACAGGGAGTAAGGGAAACACCATATATTTT. It is translated as CASSLGTTGSKGNTIYF.

V and J are TRBV7-9 and TRBJ1-2; D is perhaps TRBD1 (5 bases). V gave up 5 bases and J gave up 0 bases, with 10 bases separating them. This CDR3 has 14 amino acids. The germline V gene has CDR1 SEHNR and CDR2 FQNEAQ (reference sequence). The CDR3 sequence is CASSPPRANYGYTF. The CDR3 DNA sequence: TGTGCCAGCAGCCCCCCCAGGGCTAACTATGGCTACACCTTC.

This chain links TRBV11-2 with TRBJ1-3, with D possibly being TRBD1 (6 bases). Trimming took 5 bases from V and 0 from J, leaving 11 bases between them. The germline gives CDR1 SGHAT, CDR2 FQNNGV. The CDR3 has 15 amino acids. CDR3 protein: CASSTGTYSGNTIYF. The CDR3 nucleotides are TGTGCCAGCAGCACCGGGACATACTCTGGAAACACCATATATTTT.

The V call is TRBV2, the J call TRBJ1-1; D remains ambiguous. V was pared by 7 bases and J by 6 bases, with 15 bases between. Per the germline V gene, CDR1 is SNHLY and CDR2 is FYNNEI. The CDR3 runs 13 residues. The chain's CDR3 is CASMEAERAEAFF. The CDR3 DNA follows: TGTGCCAGCATGGAGGCCGAGAGAGCTGAAGCTTTCTTT. The whole variable domain, filled in from reference TRBV2 and TRBJ1-1, reads EPEVTQTPSHQVTQMGQEVILRCVPISNHLYFYWYRQILGQKVEFLVSFYNNEISEKSEIFDDQFSVERPDGSNFTLKIRSTKLEDSAMYFCASMEAERAEAFFGQGTRLTVV.

The genes are TRBV3-1 (or the pseudogene TRBV3-2) and TRBJ1-2; D is unclear. Between the trimmed V and J ends, which lost 2 bases and 2 bases, there was a span of 9 bases. CDR3 length equals 14 residues. Germline V CDR1 and CDR2: LGHDT, YNNKEL (reference sequence). The CDR3 sequence: CASSQRRPNYGYTF. The DNA of the CDR3 is TGTGCCAGCAGCCAACGCAGGCCGAACTATGGCTACACCTTC.

J is TRBJ1-5 and V is TRBV6-2 or TRBV6-3, with D perhaps matching TRBD1 (5 bases). The CDR3 has 16 residues. Germline loops: CDR1 MNHEY, CDR2 SVGEGT. With 0 bases removed from V and 6 bases from J, the gap between germline ends came to 15 bases. As DNA, the CDR3 is TGTGCCAGCAGTTACTCCCTCCCAGGGCAGGTTCAGCCCCAGCATTTT. Its protein is CASSYSLPGQVQPQHF.

The chain recombines TRBV5-8 with TRBJ2-5, with TRBD2 matching over 12 bases. CDR1 is SGHTS and CDR2 is YDEGEE in the germline V gene. The trim removed 1 base at V and 7 bases at J, leaving 5 bases unmatched. The CDR3 totals 15 residues. CDR3 coding DNA: TGTGCCAGCAGCTTGCTAGCGGGGGGGCCCCCGACCCAGTACTTC. This sequence encodes CASSLLAGGPPTQYF.

The CDR3 region has the DNA TGTGCCAGCAGCACCAGACAGGGGTCCCAAATCTCTGGAAACACCATATATTTT. Translation: CASSTRQGSQISGNTIYF. The chain joins TRBV9 to TRBJ1-3; 8 bases map to TRBD1. Germline loops: CDR1 SGDLS, CDR2 YYNGEE. The CDR3 contains 18 residues. Trimming at V came to 4 bases and at J to 0 bases, leaving 12 bases not matched to a gene.

The V gene is TRBV19, the J gene TRBJ1-2; a weak D match, TRBD1 (6 bases). The V end was cut by 3 bases, the J end by 9 bases, with 17 bases between. This CDR3 has 14 residues. CDR1 is LNHDA and CDR2 is SQIVND in the germline V gene (reference sequence). CDR3 sequence (DNA): TGTGCCAGTAGTATCAACCGGGGGGGGCTGAGCTACACCTTC. Its translation: CASSINRGGLSYTF.

The chain joins TRBV7-5 to TRBJ1-1. TRBV7-5 is deemed a pseudogene. The CDR3 covers 15 residues. The CDR3 nucleotides are TGTGCCAGAAGCTCCGCGGGTCGGGAGGGAACTGAAGCTTTCTTT. Its protein is CARSSAGREGTEAFF.

The chain combines TRBV19 with TRBJ1-3; a possible D gene is TRBD1 (5 bases). CDR3 length: 14 residues. With 6 bases removed from V and 4 bases from J, the gap between germline ends came to 13 bases. The germline V gene encodes CDR1 LNHDA and CDR2 SQIVND (reference sequence). The DNA for the CDR3 is TGTGCCAGTAGAACAGGCCTCGGCGGAAACACCATATATTTT. Protein: CASRTGLGGNTIYF.

The J gene is TRBJ1-1, the V gene TRBV6-6; D uncertain. CDR3 length: 14 amino acids. V gave up 7 bases and J gave up 1 base, with 13 bases separating them. Germline CDR1 reads MNHNY; CDR2 reads SVGAGI (reference sequence). CDR3 amino acids: CASISDDSNTEAFF. In DNA, the CDR3 is TGTGCCAGCATTTCAGACGACTCGAACACTGAAGCTTTCTTT.

The chain carries TRBV6-6 and TRBJ1-3, with D uncertain. Germline CDR1 is MNHNY and CDR2 is SVGAGI (reference sequence). The CDR3 extends over 15 amino acids. V was trimmed by 3 bases and J by 8 bases, leaving 17 bases between them. Here the CDR3 reads CASSYSGSERHTIYF. The CDR3 DNA is TGTGCCAGCAGTTATTCCGGGTCCGAACGGCACACCATATATTTT.

The chain joins TRBV4-3 to TRBJ2-4, with 8 positions matching TRBD2. CDR1 LGHNA and CDR2 YSLEER come from the germline V gene. J was trimmed by 9 bases and V by 1 base; bases with no gene match: 2. The CDR3 is 13 amino acids. The CDR3 loop reads CASSQAGRGIQYF. The CDR3 DNA reads as TGCGCCAGCAGCCAAGCCGGGAGGGGCATTCAGTACTTC.

The chain uses TRBV4-3 and TRBJ2-3, with TRBD1 identical over 7 bases. The CDR3 consists of 15 residues. Trimming took 1 base from V and 2 from J; bases not matched to a gene: 3. The germline V gene encodes CDR1 LGHNA and CDR2 YSLEER. CDR3 DNA: TGCGCCAGCAGCCAAGGGGACAGAATCACAGATACGCAGTATTTT. Residues: CASSQGDRITDTQYF.

The chain combines TRBV19 with TRBJ1-2; 8 bases match TRBD1. The V segment lost 9 bases and the J segment 8 bases; nucleotides outside the gene matches: 8. Germline CDR1 reads LNHDA; CDR2 reads SQIVND (reference sequence). This CDR3 comprises 12 residues. The chain's CDR3 is CASATGALGYTF. As DNA, the CDR3 is TGTGCCAGCGCGACAGGGGCCCTGGGCTACACCTTC.

The rearrangement uses TRBV27 and TRBJ1-5; D unresolved. Germline-derived CDR1 and CDR2 are MNHEY and SMNVEV (reference sequence). The CDR3 runs to 16 residues. V was clipped by 5 bases and J by 0 bases, with 14 bases between them. The CDR3 loop is CASSEWAAYSNQPQHF. The CDR3 nucleotides are TGTGCCAGCAGTGAATGGGCAGCCTATAGCAATCAGCCCCAGCATTTT.

The chain has TRBV19 and TRBJ1-5; 9 bases are shared with TRBD1. The CDR3 covers 16 residues. Trimming took 5 bases from V and 6 from J; bases not matched to a gene: 11. CDR1 is LNHDA, CDR2 SQIVND, per germline (reference sequence). As DNA, the CDR3 is TGTGCCAGTAGTCTTCAACAGGGGGCGCGTGGTCAGCCCCAGCATTTT. This encodes CASSLQQGARGQPQHF.

The V and J genes are TRBV12-2 and TRBJ1-4. TRBV12-2 is a pseudogene segment. The CDR3 is made up of 13 amino acids. CDR3 loop: CASRFGVEEKLFF. The CDR3 region has the DNA TGTGCAAGTCGCTTCGGGGTGGAGGAAAAACTGTTTTTT.

The gene calls are TRBV25-1 and TRBJ1-3; 7 bases fit TRBD1. Unmatched junction bases numbered 11, after V lost 4 bases and J lost 5 bases. The germline gives CDR1 MGHDK, CDR2 SYGVNS. The CDR3 has 16 amino acids. DNA for the CDR3: TGTGCCAGCAGTGGCCAGACAGGGCTAATTCGAAACACCATATATTTT. Protein sequence: CASSGQTGLIRNTIYF.

The J gene is TRBJ1-2, the V gene TRBV11-2, with 9 nucleotides matching TRBD1. Trimming took 4 bases from V and 4 from J; bases not matched to a gene: 4. CDR1 and CDR2 (germline): SGHAT, FQNNGV. This CDR3 is 14 amino acids long. CDR3 residues: CASSSGTGLYGYTF. The CDR3 bases are TGTGCCAGCAGCTCTGGGACAGGGCTCTATGGCTACACCTTC.

The rearrangement links TRBV6-5 to TRBJ1-2; 10 nucleotides match TRBD1. This CDR3 comprises 14 residues. Germline assignment: CDR1 MNHEY and CDR2 SVGAGI. J gave up 8 bases and V 7 bases, and 10 bases lay outside the gene matches. The CDR3 region has the DNA TGTGCCAGCAATCCTTTGACAGGGGGCTCGGGCTACACCTTC. Its protein product is CASNPLTGGSGYTF.

The chain has TRBV2 and TRBJ1-2; 11 bases map to TRBD1. This CDR3 contains 12 residues. With 6 bases clipped from V and 8 bases from J, the junction kept 2 bases outside the gene matches. The germline V gene encodes CDR1 SNHLY and CDR2 FYNNEI. The chain's CDR3 is CASRGQGEGYTF. DNA of the CDR3: TGTGCCAGCAGGGGACAGGGGGAAGGCTACACCTTC.

The chain combines TRBV5-1 with TRBJ1-1; the D is unclear. The CDR3 runs to 14 residues. Germline CDR1 reads SGHRS; CDR2 reads YFSETQ. The V and J ends lost 0 bases and 5 bases respectively, with 11 bases between them. The CDR3 nucleotides are TGCGCCAGCAGCTTGGATTGGGCACAAACTGAAGCTTTCTTT. Residues: CASSLDWAQTEAFF.

This clone was observed at least ten times. This sample includes further DNA sequences coding for the same CDR3. The chain has TRBV11-2 and TRBJ1-1, with D unclear. The CDR3 has 13 amino acids. The V end lost 4 bases, the J end lost 3 bases, and 9 bases lay between the germline ends. Germline V gives CDR1 SGHAT, CDR2 FQNNGV. The CDR3 sequence: CASSSLLYTEAFF. CDR3 bases: TGTGCCAGCAGCTCCCTCCTATACACTGAAGCTTTCTTT.